This T cell receptor beta chain was observed in a study of blood T cell repertoires in COVID-19. Method: immunoSEQ multiplex PCR; TCRdb's copy keeps in-frame clones and lacks some. The table includes 200,000 to 250,000 clones, roughly 89% detected once. Sequenced sample: peripheral blood. The sequence was collected from a man in his 60s who had recovered from COVID-19.

CDR3 region: CASSPTDSQGTIYF. CDR3 DNA sequence: TGTGCCAGCTCACCGACTGACTCCCAGGGCACCATATATTTT. This chain uses TRBV18 with TRBJ1-3; D may be TRBD1 (5 bases). The CDR3 has 14 amino acids. CDR1 and CDR2 (germline): KGHSH, LQKENI. The ends were cut back, 3 bases at V and 9 bases at J, with 15 bases in the middle.